This T cell receptor (beta chain) was obtained from a study of T cell clonotyping in hematopoietic cell transplantation. General study results and limits: Recipient TCR diversity dropped after transplant; expanded clonotypes rose from day 30 to 180. At the given depth, recipient repertoires were over 95% de novo clonotypes.

Comments on this clone: What it binds is not known.

Germline V lookup: CDR1 SQVTM, CDR2 ANQGSEA. Trimming shortened V by 8 bases and J by 7 bases, and 12 bases separated the two germline ends. CDR3 length: 11 residues. The assay was immunoSEQ multiplex PCR, and TCRdb's table has in-frame clones only and misses some. The sample shows some 29,000 clones, about 80% of them seen only once. The time point is: recipient sample about 28 days before transplant, after cytoreduction. The starting material was peripheral blood mononuclear cells, obtained before stem cell transplant. The chain joins TRBV29-1 to TRBJ2-1, with D possibly matching TRBD2 (6 bases). The sequence was collected from a woman in her 30s with chronic myeloid leukemia. Some clones in this sample may be carry-over from other donors' samples. CDR3 protein: CSSGERNEQFF. In DNA, the CDR3 is TGCAGCTCGGGAGAGAGGAATGAGCAGTTCTTC.